The T cell receptor (beta chain) under discussion was sequenced for a study of blood T cell repertoires in COVID-19. In the study overall: PBMCs, B-cell-depleted T cells, or T cells were the source of the cDNA or gDNA that made up the material.

The V gene's germline CDR1 is SGHNT and CDR2 YENEEA. The CDR3 runs to 17 residues. The V and J ends lost 0 bases and 1 base, in that order; junction bases with no gene match: 5. The assay was immunoSEQ multiplex PCR, and TCRdb's table has in-frame clones only and misses some. The repertoire has about 52,000 clones, about 82% of them found once; the top ten carry 20% to 25%. The chain recombines TRBV11-3 with TRBJ2-2, with 7 bases aligning to TRBD2. This TCR came from a woman older than 75 with acute or convalescent COVID-19. The specimen sequenced was peripheral blood. DNA for the CDR3: TGTGCCAGCAGCTTAGATTTTGCTAGCGGGAACACCGGGGAGCTGTTTTTT. Amino acids: CASSLDFASGNTGELFF.